These 26 T cell receptor beta chains came from one sample sequenced in a study of glioma-infiltrating T cells after dendritic cell vaccination. Some clones are missing from TCRdb's copy, which holds only in-frame ones; the method was immunoSEQ multiplex PCR. Of under 40,000 clones listed, 90% were seen once; the top ten hold around 2.1%. The source material was blood, sampled before dendritic cell vaccination. The source of these receptors is a human donor with glioblastoma.

The chain carries TRBV18 and TRBJ2-5; unclear D gene. The germline gives CDR1 KGHSH, CDR2 LQKENI. The CDR3 runs to 13 residues. The germline V and J ends were trimmed by 4 bases and 0 bases, with 6 bases remaining between them. The CDR3 DNA reads as TGTGCCAGCTCACGAAGCTACCAAGAGACCCAGTACTTC. Its protein product is CASSRSYQETQYF.

This rearrangement joins TRBV14 to TRBJ1-4; D gene ambiguous. CDR3 length: 16 residues. Trimming took 5 bases from V and 7 from J, leaving 20 bases between them. The germline V gene encodes CDR1 SGHDN and CDR2 FVKESK. The CDR3 is CASSGNLGSRREKLFF. CDR3 sequence (DNA): TGTGCCAGCAGCGGCAACCTCGGGTCACGGCGTGAAAAACTGTTTTTT.

The chain combines TRBV27 with TRBJ2-1, with TRBD1 matching over 7 bases. Germline assignment: CDR1 MNHEY and CDR2 SMNVEV (reference sequence). V shed 5 bases and J 5 bases; nucleotides not matched to a gene: 12. The CDR3 has 16 residues. In DNA form, the CDR3 reads TGTGCCAGCAGTAGTATCACAGGGGTTAAGCACAATGAGCAGTTCTTC. Translation gives CASSSITGVKHNEQFF.

The CDR3 region has the DNA TGTGCCAGCAGCTTAGGGGGGACACCTGAAGCTTTCTTT. It yields the protein CASSLGGTPEAFF. The chain uses TRBV11-2 and TRBJ1-1, with D perhaps matching TRBD1 (6 bases). CDR3 length: 13 amino acids. Germline CDR1 SGHAT, CDR2 FQNNGV. Trimming took 1 base from V and 6 from J, leaving 9 bases between them.

V and J are TRBV15 and TRBJ2-7; the match to TRBD1 covers 8 bases. The CDR3 is 18 amino acids. V lost 2 bases, J lost 2 bases, and 14 bases stayed unmatched. The V gene's germline CDR1 is LNHNV and CDR2 YYDKDF (reference sequence). This CDR3 reads CATSRNAPQGAFPYEQYF. In nucleotides, the CDR3 is TGTGCCACCAGCAGAAACGCTCCCCAGGGGGCTTTCCCCTACGAGCAGTACTTC.

CDR3 in DNA: TGTGCCAGCAGCTCCTGGGGTACAGGGATCGTGGGCTACGAGCAGTACTTC. Translating it yields CASSSWGTGIVGYEQYF. The chain employs TRBV7-9 and TRBJ2-7; D is perhaps TRBD1 (6 bases). The germline gives CDR1 SEHNR, CDR2 FQNEAQ (reference sequence). The CDR3 runs to 17 residues. Trimming left V 4 bases short and J 3 bases short, with 22 bases between.

The rearrangement uses TRBV11-2 and TRBJ2-3, with 7 positions matching TRBD2. The CDR3 totals 16 residues. From germline, CDR1 is SGHAT and CDR2 FQNNGV. V shed 5 bases and J 4 bases; nucleotides not matched to a gene: 12. The CDR3 DNA follows: TGTGCCAGCAGCCCTAAAGCGCGACTAGCTGCAGATACGCAGTATTTT. Protein product: CASSPKARLAADTQYF.

This chain uses TRBV14 with TRBJ2-7; TRBD1 matches 7 bases. Germline V gene data show CDR1 as SGHDN and CDR2 as FVKESK. V lost 4 bases to trimming and J lost 2 bases; unmatched junction nucleotides: 5. This CDR3 spans 14 amino acids. The CDR3 DNA reads TGTGCCAGCAGCCGGTTCCAGGGGGCCTACGAGCAGTACTTC. Amino acids: CASSRFQGAYEQYF.

The genes are TRBV7-6 and TRBJ2-1; the D gene is possibly TRBD2 (6 bases). Trimming left V 1 base short and J 0 bases short, with 19 bases between. The CDR3 length is 19 residues. Germline assignment: CDR1 SGHVS and CDR2 FNYEAQ. The CDR3 sequence is CASSLGAFIGGSSYNEQFF. DNA of the CDR3: TGTGCCAGCAGCTTAGGCGCGTTCATTGGGGGGAGCTCCTACAATGAGCAGTTCTTC.

This chain's CDR3 is CASSLSTDYNEQFF. As DNA, the CDR3 is TGCGCCAGCAGCCTATCGACAGATTACAATGAGCAGTTCTTC. This chain links TRBV4-1 with TRBJ2-1, with a tentative D call TRBD1 (5 bases). Germline V gene data show CDR1 as MGHRA and CDR2 as YSYEKL. This CDR3 contains 14 residues. Trimming left V 4 bases short and J 4 bases short, with 11 bases between.

The chain employs TRBV27 and TRBJ2-1; tentative D call: TRBD1 (5 bases). The V end lost 6 bases, the J end lost 0 bases, and 12 bases lay between the germline ends. CDR1 is MNHEY and CDR2 is SMNVEV in the germline V gene (reference sequence). This CDR3 is 15 amino acids long. The CDR3 loop is CASRPDTRSYNEQFF. The DNA for the CDR3 is TGTGCCAGCAGGCCGGACACACGCTCCTACAATGAGCAGTTCTTC.

A remark on this clone: Other DNA sequences in this sample translate to the same CDR3. The chain uses TRBV4-2 and TRBJ1-6; TRBD1 matches at 8 bases. Germline trimming cut 1 base from V and 9 bases from J; bases unmatched to any gene: 8. The CDR3 is 16 amino acids. Germline V CDR1 and CDR2: LGHNA, YNFKEQ. In nucleotides, the CDR3 is TGTGCCAGCAGCCAAGGAAATGGACAGGGATTTTCACCCCTCCACTTT. Translating gives CASSQGNGQGFSPLHF.

This clone appeared once. The genes are TRBV29-1 and TRBJ2-1; 12 bases fit TRBD1. The CDR3 covers 16 residues. Germline-derived CDR1 and CDR2 are SQVTM and ANQGSEA. V was clipped by 6 bases and J by 7 bases; unmatched bases: 13. The chain's CDR3 is CSVRGGGTGGLNEQFF. Written as DNA, the CDR3 is TGCAGCGTCCGGGGCGGGGGGACAGGGGGCCTAAATGAGCAGTTCTTC.

J is TRBJ1-2 and V is TRBV27, with 7 bases that match TRBD1. Per the germline V gene, CDR1 is MNHEY and CDR2 is SMNVEV (reference sequence). The CDR3 runs 14 residues. Trimming took 6 bases from V and 8 from J; bases not matched to a gene: 12. The CDR3 reads CASSRGQLQGGYTF. DNA of the CDR3: TGTGCCAGCAGCCGGGGACAGCTCCAGGGGGGCTACACCTTC.

This clone was observed a single time. This chain joins TRBV19 and TRBJ1-5; 8 bases fit TRBD1. Per germline, CDR1 LNHDA and CDR2 SQIVND (reference sequence). The CDR3 has 16 amino acids. Trimming took 2 bases from V and 6 from J; bases not matched to a gene: 9. CDR3 sequence (DNA): TGTGCCAGTAGTATAAGGGCAGGGGGCGAAGGTCAGCCCCAGCATTTT. Amino acids: CASSIRAGGEGQPQHF.

This clone was found a few times. The rearrangement uses TRBV19 and TRBJ1-5, with 9 bases matching TRBD1. The CDR3 is made up of 17 amino acids. J lost 4 bases, V lost 7 bases, and 14 bases had no gene match. Germline CDR1 reads LNHDA; CDR2 reads SQIVND (reference sequence). CDR3 DNA sequence: TGTGCCAGTACACCGGGACAGGGAGTGGGCTGGAATCAGCCCCAGCATTTT. Its protein is CASTPGQGVGWNQPQHF.

In DNA form, the CDR3 reads TGTGCCAGCAGAGGACAGGTTTCTAGCACAGATACGCAGTATTTT. Protein: CASRGQVSSTDTQYF. The rearrangement uses TRBV2 and TRBJ2-3, with TRBD1 matching 7 bases. Germline V lookup: CDR1 SNHLY, CDR2 FYNNEI. The CDR3 loop spans 15 amino acids. With V trimmed by 6 bases and J by 0 bases, 6 bases remained unmatched.

The CDR3 DNA reads as TGTGCCAGCAGCTTTTCAAGGGGGGGGTTCCGCTCCTACGAGCAGTACTTC. Translation gives CASSFSRGGFRSYEQYF. The chain combines TRBV7-2 with TRBJ2-7; D is possibly TRBD2 (7 bases). Germline V gives CDR1 SGHTA, CDR2 FQGNSA. Between the trimmed V and J ends, which lost 3 bases and 0 bases, there was a span of 18 bases. CDR3 length equals 17 residues.

The table lists this clone with a few counts. CDR3 nucleotide sequence: TGCAGCGTTGAAATCACCTACAATGAGCAGTTCTTC. Amino acids: CSVEITYNEQFF. The chain uses TRBV29-1 and TRBJ2-1; no definite D call. The CDR3 totals 12 residues. V lost 2 bases to trimming and J lost 2 bases, with 4 bases between them. Germline CDR1 reads SQVTM; CDR2 reads ANQGSEA.

The chain recombines TRBV11-2 with TRBJ2-3; 9 bases map to TRBD2. Germline CDR1 and CDR2: SGHAT and FQNNGV. V trimming: 4 bases; J trimming: 0 bases; junction bases outside the gene matches: 11. The CDR3 is 18 residues long. CDR3 coding DNA: TGTGCCAGCAGCTCACTTGTCGGGCTAGCGGGGAGCACAGATACGCAGTATTTT. Translated, it gives CASSSLVGLAGSTDTQYF.

The chain uses TRBV14 and TRBJ2-1, with TRBD2 identical over 10 bases. The V and J ends lost 1 base and 8 bases, in that order; junction bases with no gene match: 17. The CDR3 totals 19 residues. Germline V gives CDR1 SGHDN, CDR2 FVKESK. The CDR3 sequence: CASSQAGHNERGGGDEQFF. The CDR3, as DNA: TGTGCCAGCAGCCAAGCGGGTCATAACGAGCGGGGGGGCGGGGATGAGCAGTTCTTC.

The chain joins TRBV6-5 to TRBJ1-5; possible D gene TRBD1, 5 bases. This CDR3 contains 14 residues. Germline V gene lookup returns CDR1 MNHEY and CDR2 SVGAGI. Trimming removed 4 bases at V and 5 bases at J, with 12 bases between. DNA of the CDR3: TGTGCCAGCAGTTCAGGGTTATCCTATCAGCCCCAGCATTTT. Its translation is CASSSGLSYQPQHF.

The chain recombines TRBV10-2 with TRBJ2-3, with 10 bases aligning to TRBD2. V was pared by 4 bases and J by 14 bases, with 9 bases of the junction left unmatched. Looked up from germline, CDR1 is WSHSY and CDR2 is SAAADI. The CDR3 sequence is 13 residues long. DNA for the CDR3: TGCGCCAGCAGTGTCCTTCGAGCGGGGGGGCCGTATTTT. It specifies CASSVLRAGGPYF.

This chain joins TRBV15 and TRBJ2-1, with 11 bases that match TRBD2. CDR3 size: 17 residues. Trimming removed 0 bases from V and 6 bases from J; junction bases left unmatched: 7. Germline assignment: CDR1 LNHNV and CDR2 YYDKDF (reference sequence). CDR3 protein: CATSRDFPGTSGNEQFF. CDR3 coding DNA: TGTGCCACCAGCAGAGATTTTCCCGGGACTAGCGGCAATGAGCAGTTCTTC.

Written as DNA, the CDR3 is TGCGCCAGCAGTGTGGAGACAGGGGGCAATCAGCCCCAGCATTTT. Amino acid sequence: CASSVETGGNQPQHF. The chain employs TRBV10-2 and TRBJ1-5; 8 nucleotides agree with TRBD1. The CDR3 runs to 15 residues. CDR1 and CDR2 from the germline V gene are WSHSY and SAAADI. V dropped 4 bases and J dropped 2; count of bases not matched to a gene: 4.

This chain joins TRBV19 and TRBJ1-2; 7 bases are a match to TRBD1. In germline, CDR1 is LNHDA, CDR2 SQIVND (reference sequence). Trimming took 5 bases from V and 3 from J; bases not matched to a gene: 6. This CDR3 has 14 residues. The chain's CDR3 is CASSLTGADYGYTF. The CDR3 region has the DNA TGTGCCAGTAGTCTAACAGGGGCGGACTATGGCTACACCTTC.